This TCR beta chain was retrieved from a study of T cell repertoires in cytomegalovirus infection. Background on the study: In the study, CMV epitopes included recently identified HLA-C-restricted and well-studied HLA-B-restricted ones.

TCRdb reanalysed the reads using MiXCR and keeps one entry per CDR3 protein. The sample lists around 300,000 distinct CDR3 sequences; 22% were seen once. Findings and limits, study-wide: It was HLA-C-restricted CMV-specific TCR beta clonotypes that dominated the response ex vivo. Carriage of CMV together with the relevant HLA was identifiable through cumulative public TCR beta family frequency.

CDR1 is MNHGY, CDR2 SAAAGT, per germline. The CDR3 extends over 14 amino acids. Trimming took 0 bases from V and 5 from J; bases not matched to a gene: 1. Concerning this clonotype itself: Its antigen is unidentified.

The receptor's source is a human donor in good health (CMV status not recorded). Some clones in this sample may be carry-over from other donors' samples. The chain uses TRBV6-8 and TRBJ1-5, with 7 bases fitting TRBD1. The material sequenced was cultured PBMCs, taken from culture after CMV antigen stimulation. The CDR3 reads CASSYSGGHQPQHF. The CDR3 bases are TGTGCCAGCAGTTACTCAGGGGGCCATCAGCCCCAGCATTTT.